This entry lists 9 T cell receptor beta chains sequenced from one sample in a study of beta chain features in type 1 diabetes. The sequenced template was cDNA made from the entire isolated RNA. Using immunoSEQ multiplex PCR, the repertoire was profiled, and TCRdb retains in-frame clones only, with some absent. Of about 930,000 clones in the sample, roughly 17% were seen once. Specimen: naive CD4+ T cells from blood. The source of these receptors is a woman aged 18-29 years in good health.

The sample holds a few counts of this clone. Other DNA sequences in the same sample also yield this CDR3. The chain uses TRBV7-2 and TRBJ2-7, with 7 positions matching TRBD2. Germline V lookup: CDR1 SGHTA, CDR2 FQGNSA. The ends lost 0 bases at V and 4 bases at J; junction bases unmatched: 3. The CDR3 sequence is 14 residues long. The CDR3: CASSLAGGPYEQYF. The CDR3 DNA follows: TGTGCCAGCAGCTTAGCGGGAGGGCCGTACGAGCAGTACTTC.

The sample holds a few counts of this clone. Other nucleotide sequences from this sample produce the same CDR3. The chain recombines TRBV6-6 with TRBJ2-5; D not certain. Germline assignment: CDR1 MNHNY and CDR2 SVGAGI (reference sequence). V gave up 8 bases and J gave up 2 bases, with 6 bases separating them. This CDR3 spans 11 amino acids. CDR3 sequence (DNA): TGTGCCAGCTCCGTACAAGAGACCCAGTACTTC. It codes for CASSVQETQYF.

This clone was observed a few times. This chain uses TRBV19 with TRBJ2-7, with D tentatively TRBD2 (5 bases). V lost 4 bases to trimming and J lost 2 bases, with 12 bases between them. The germline V gene encodes CDR1 LNHDA and CDR2 SQIVND (reference sequence). The CDR3 covers 14 residues. CDR3 residues: CASSKTIATYEQYF. As DNA, the CDR3 is TGTGCCAGTAGTAAAACAATAGCGACCTACGAGCAGTACTTC.

This clone was counted between two and nine times. J is TRBJ1-1 and V is TRBV5-1; D unclear. The CDR3 has 14 residues. The germline V gene has CDR1 SGHRS and CDR2 YFSETQ. Trimming left V 0 bases short and J 0 bases short, with 6 bases between. This CDR3 reads CASSLAQLNTEAFF. The DNA of the CDR3 is TGCGCCAGCAGCTTGGCCCAGCTGAACACTGAAGCTTTCTTT.

This clone came up a few times. The J gene is TRBJ2-1, the V gene TRBV20-1, with D perhaps TRBD1 (5 bases). CDR1 is DFQATT and CDR2 is SNEGSKA in the germline V gene (reference sequence). Trimming removed 7 bases at V and 10 bases at J, with 14 bases between. This CDR3 has 11 amino acids. This chain's CDR3 is CSVGVPGEQFF. The CDR3 coding sequence is TGCAGTGTAGGGGTCCCCGGCGAGCAGTTCTTC.

The chain employs TRBV7-6 and TRBJ2-1, with 12 bases aligning to TRBD2. From germline, CDR1 is SGHVS and CDR2 FNYEAQ. The CDR3 is 18 amino acids. V was pared by 1 base and J by 8 bases, with 12 bases of the junction left unmatched. The CDR3 region is CASSLERGLAGREYEQFF. The CDR3, as DNA: TGTGCCAGCAGCTTAGAACGAGGACTAGCGGGACGAGAATATGAGCAGTTCTTC.

This clone turned up a few times. The rearrangement uses TRBV9 and TRBJ1-4; 7 bases align to TRBD1. CDR1 is SGDLS and CDR2 is YYNGEE in the germline V gene. J lost 6 bases, V lost 4 bases, and 9 bases had no gene match. The CDR3 consists of 15 residues. CDR3 sequence reads: CASSPTQGGHEKLFF. As DNA, the CDR3 is TGTGCCAGCAGCCCGACCCAGGGGGGGCATGAAAAACTGTTTTTT. Using reference TRBV9 and TRBJ1-4 for the parts outside the CDR3, the full variable domain is DSGVTQTPKHLITATGQRVTLRCSPRSGDLSVYWYQQSLDQGLQFLIQYYNGEERAKGNILERFSAQQFPDLHSELNLSSLELGDSALYFCASSPTQGGHEKLFFGSGTQLSVL.

This clone showed up just once. The chain uses TRBV11-2 and TRBJ2-1; TRBD2 matches 7 bases. The length of the CDR3 is 15 residues. J lost 7 bases, V lost 5 bases, and 11 bases had no gene match. Germline CDR1 is SGHAT and CDR2 is FQNNGV. DNA for the CDR3: TGTGCCAGCAGCCCTATTGGCGGGAGTATGAATGAGCAGTTCTTC. Amino acid sequence: CASSPIGGSMNEQFF.

This chain connects TRBV9 to TRBJ2-5; 8 nucleotides align to TRBD2. J was trimmed by 0 bases and V by 3 bases; bases with no gene match: 10. The CDR3 runs to 17 residues. The germline gives CDR1 SGDLS, CDR2 YYNGEE. DNA for the CDR3: TGTGCCAGCAGCGCCCGCATCGGGAGGGAGTACCAAGAGACCCAGTACTTC. Amino acid sequence: CASSARIGREYQETQYF.